This T cell receptor beta chain was profiled in a study of blood T cell repertoires in COVID-19. Study background: PBMCs, B-cell-depleted T cells, or T cells were the source of the cDNA or gDNA that made up the material.

Study processing details: Reference gene primers were amplified, and this amplification served to estimate nucleated cell counts. TCRdb keeps only in-frame clones here, not all; method: immunoSEQ multiplex PCR. The DNA gave D and trimming, while V, J and clone size come from that table. The repertoire consists of around 80,000 clones, with about 80% occurring once and the leading ten covering approximately 14%. Germline V lookup: CDR1 MDHEN, CDR2 SYDVKM. The J segment lost 2 bases and the V segment lost 4 bases, leaving 7 bases of the junction unmatched. The CDR3 runs to 15 residues. This clone was seen only once.

The V call is TRBV28, the J call TRBJ2-7, with TRBD2 identical over 8 bases. This TCR was recovered from a human donor in a cohort sampled during active COVID-19. Sequencing input: peripheral blood. CDR3 amino acids: CASSWLAGNTYEQYF. The CDR3 nucleotides read TGTGCCAGCAGTTGGTTAGCGGGAAATACCTACGAGCAGTACTTC.